Each of the 21 T cell receptor beta chains below was sequenced from the same sample in a study of cytomegalovirus exposure and HLA in healthy donors. The PCR employed 60 Vbeta primers together with 13 Jbeta primers. Assay: immunoSEQ multiplex PCR; the TCRdb copy retains only in-frame clones and omits some. Here the sample spans about 100,000 clones, around three quarters being singletons. Sequencing was performed on PBMCs. The source of these receptors is a woman in her late teens or twenties in good health and CMV-seropositive.

The chain uses TRBV6-5 and TRBJ2-7; D is undetermined. Germline V CDR1 and CDR2: MNHEY, SVGAGI. The CDR3 has 11 amino acids. V shed 2 bases and J shed 4 bases, with 3 bases lying between them. The CDR3 region has the DNA TGTGCCAGCAGTTACGCGTACGAGCAGTACTTC. Its protein product is CASSYAYEQYF.

There are a few counts of this clone. The J gene is TRBJ1-3, the V gene TRBV11-3; D is unresolved. The V gene lost 2 bases and the J gene lost 7 bases, with 9 bases spanning the gap. CDR3 size: 13 residues. From germline, CDR1 is SGHNT and CDR2 YENEEA. The CDR3: CASSLIRGNTIYF. For the CDR3, the DNA is TGTGCCAGCAGCTTAATCCGCGGGAACACCATATATTTT.

The chain recombines TRBV10-3 with TRBJ1-5, with D possibly TRBD1 on 6 matching bases. CDR3 length equals 17 residues. Germline CDR1 ENHRY, CDR2 SYGVKD. Trimming took off 0 bases at V and 4 bases at J, with 16 bases between the two ends. This CDR3 reads CAISESAAGGVNQPQHF. As DNA, the CDR3 is TGTGCCATCAGTGAGTCAGCAGCGGGGGGCGTGAATCAGCCCCAGCATTTT.

Details on this clone: This CDR3 fails to terminate in the conserved phenylalanine or tryptophan, so it likely reflects a read error. The chain recombines TRBV30 with TRBJ1-1; D remains unclear. The CDR3 is 13 residues long. The germline gives CDR1 GTSNPN, CDR2 SVGIG (reference sequence). With 0 bases removed from V and 1 base from J, the gap between germline ends came to 6 bases. In DNA form, the CDR3 reads TGTGCCTGGAGTGTAGGAGGGAACACTGAAGCTTTCGTT. It specifies CAWSVGGNTEAFV.

The chain joins TRBV9 to TRBJ1-4; 8 bases map to TRBD1. V lost 4 bases to trimming and J lost 7 bases; unmatched junction nucleotides: 9. Germline CDR1 and CDR2: SGDLS and YYNGEE. This CDR3 spans 15 amino acids. The DNA of the CDR3 is TGTGCCAGCAGCTTAGGGACAGGTCGGGGTGAAAAACTGTTTTTT. Its translation: CASSLGTGRGEKLFF.

This clone was counted a single time. The CDR3 nucleotides read TGTGCCAGCAGCTTAGCGGGAGGGCCGAATGAGCAGTTCTTC. This gives the protein CASSLAGGPNEQFF. The V call is TRBV11-1, the J call TRBJ2-1, with 7 bases identical to TRBD2. After removal of 0 bases from V and 7 bases from J, the junction contained 3 bases not matched to a gene. From germline, CDR1 is SGHAT and CDR2 FQDESV (reference sequence). The CDR3 sequence is 14 residues long.

The chain carries TRBV10-3 and TRBJ2-2; 7 bases are a match to TRBD1. The trim removed 10 bases at V and 2 bases at J, leaving 7 bases unmatched. Germline V gives CDR1 ENHRY, CDR2 SYGVKD. The CDR3 runs 14 residues. CDR3 DNA sequence: TGTGCCAGTGGGACAGACTTAAACACCGGGGAGCTGTTTTTT. Encoded protein: CASGTDLNTGELFF.

This chain uses TRBV7-9 with TRBJ2-1; 10 nucleotides agree with TRBD1. V lost 2 bases and J lost 5; bases outside the gene matches: 9. The CDR3 is made up of 17 amino acids. Per the germline V gene, CDR1 is SEHNR and CDR2 is FQNEAQ (reference sequence). CDR3 residues: CASSLSRGGTGDNEQFF. CDR3 DNA: TGTGCCAGCAGCTTATCGAGGGGGGGGACAGGGGACAATGAGCAGTTCTTC.

The chain links TRBV7-9 to TRBJ1-4; TRBD1 matches at 9 bases. CDR1 is SEHNR, CDR2 FQNEAQ, per germline (reference sequence). The length of the CDR3 is 15 residues. J was trimmed by 4 bases and V by 1 base; bases with no gene match: 1. CDR3 amino acids: CASSLGDRVNEKLFF. DNA of the CDR3: TGTGCCAGCAGCTTAGGGGACAGGGTTAATGAAAAACTGTTTTTT.

The CDR3 spells CASSIQGTYAGYTF. The DNA of the CDR3 is TGTGCCAGTAGTATCCAGGGGACCTATGCTGGCTACACCTTC. The gene calls are TRBV19 and TRBJ1-2; D is possibly TRBD1 (6 bases). This CDR3 is built from 14 residues. Germline values: CDR1 LNHDA, CDR2 SQIVND (reference sequence). The germline V and J ends were trimmed by 3 bases and 7 bases, with 15 bases remaining between them.

V usage is TRBV19 and J usage is TRBJ1-6; no reliable D call. V shed 1 base and J shed 9 bases, with 13 bases lying between them. The CDR3 is 15 residues long. Germline V gene data show CDR1 as LNHDA and CDR2 as SQIVND (reference sequence). CDR3 amino acids: CASSIAGSSSSPLHF. The CDR3 DNA is TGTGCCAGTAGTATAGCAGGATCTTCAAGTTCACCCCTCCACTTT.

This chain connects TRBV6-5 to TRBJ2-1, with D unclear. The CDR3 covers 15 residues. Germline CDR1 MNHEY, CDR2 SVGAGI. Trimming took off 4 bases at V and 7 bases at J, with 17 bases between the two ends. CDR3 nucleotides: TGTGCCAGCAGTTGGAGTGAACTGGGTGGTAATGAGCAGTTCTTC. Translation gives CASSWSELGGNEQFF.

The rearrangement links TRBV7-9 to TRBJ2-7; tentative D call: TRBD2 (6 bases). Deletions cut 1 base from V and 0 bases from J, with 7 bases between. The germline CDR1 and CDR2 sequences are SEHNR and FQNEAQ (reference sequence). The CDR3 totals 14 residues. CDR3 coding DNA: TGTGCCAGCAGCTTAGACGGGGGCTCCTACGAGCAGTACTTC. It is translated as CASSLDGGSYEQYF.

The gene calls are TRBV15 and TRBJ2-5; the match to TRBD2 covers 14 bases. The CDR3 totals 16 residues. Germline V gives CDR1 LNHNV, CDR2 YYDKDF (reference sequence). With V trimmed by 3 bases and J by 5 bases, 5 bases remained unmatched. The CDR3 region has the DNA TGTGCCACCAGCAGGGCGGGACTAGCGGGAGCCGAGACCCAGTACTTC. The encoded protein is CATSRAGLAGAETQYF.

This chain connects TRBV10-3 to TRBJ1-4, with a weak D call TRBD1 (6 bases). This CDR3 comprises 15 residues. Germline V gene data show CDR1 as ENHRY and CDR2 as SYGVKD. V lost 0 bases to trimming and J lost 1 base, with 6 bases between them. DNA for the CDR3: TGTGCCATCAGTGAGTCAGGGGGAACTAATGAAAAACTGTTTTTT. Translated, it gives CAISESGGTNEKLFF.

The chain is built from TRBV9 and TRBJ2-1, with 11 bases identical to TRBD2. J was trimmed by 6 bases and V by 4 bases; bases with no gene match: 3. The CDR3 is made up of 14 amino acids. Germline V CDR1 and CDR2: SGDLS, YYNGEE. The CDR3 protein is CASSIAGGGNEQFF. The CDR3 bases are TGTGCCAGCAGCATAGCGGGAGGGGGCAATGAGCAGTTCTTC.

This clone was detected a few times. The chain combines TRBV19 with TRBJ1-5; 9 bases fit TRBD1. The CDR3 is 14 amino acids. Germline V gene sequence: CDR1 LNHDA, CDR2 SQIVND (reference sequence). Trimming took 7 bases from V and 7 from J; bases not matched to a gene: 8. The CDR3 DNA reads TGTGCCAGTACCGGGACAGGGTCGGGGCAGCCCCAGCATTTT. It encodes CASTGTGSGQPQHF.

This clone was observed a few times. CDR3 sequence reads: CAISDMTSAPASYEQYF. CDR3 in DNA: TGTGCCATCAGTGACATGACTAGCGCCCCGGCCTCCTACGAGCAGTACTTC. The chain links TRBV10-3 to TRBJ2-7, with TRBD2 identical over 8 bases. This CDR3 spans 17 amino acids. Germline trimming cut 3 bases from V and 0 bases from J; bases unmatched to any gene: 10. Germline loops: CDR1 ENHRY, CDR2 SYGVKD.

This clone came up a few times. The rearrangement uses TRBV10-3 and TRBJ1-5, with D possibly matching TRBD1 (5 bases). Germline CDR1 ENHRY, CDR2 SYGVKD. V was shortened by 10 bases and J by 0 bases, with 10 bases between the two germline ends. CDR3 length: 13 residues. CDR3 sequence: CASCRDSNQPQHF. As DNA, the CDR3 is TGTGCCAGCTGCAGGGATAGCAATCAGCCCCAGCATTTT.

This clone was recorded a few times. The J gene is TRBJ2-7, the V gene TRBV7-9; 7 nucleotides match TRBD1. V lost 5 bases and J lost 2; bases outside the gene matches: 9. Looked up from germline, CDR1 is SEHNR and CDR2 is FQNEAQ (reference sequence). The CDR3 is made up of 15 amino acids. The CDR3 is CASSPDEDRTYEQYF. CDR3 DNA sequence: TGTGCCAGCAGCCCGGACGAGGACAGGACCTACGAGCAGTACTTC. Full variable domain (rest looked up from reference TRBV7-9 and TRBJ2-7): DTGVSQNPRHKITKRGQNVTFRCDPISEHNRLYWYRQTLGQGPEFLTYFQNEAQLEKSRLLSDRFSAERPKGSFSTLEIQRTEQGDSAMYLCASSPDEDRTYEQYFGPGTRLTVT.

The chain recombines TRBV29-1 with TRBJ2-7; 7 bases map to TRBD1. Germline V gives CDR1 SQVTM, CDR2 ANQGSEA. The CDR3 runs to 16 residues. With V trimmed by 0 bases and J by 3 bases, 11 bases remained unmatched. The CDR3 nucleotides read TGCAGCGTTGAAGATGTCGGACCGCCAGGGGGCTACGAGCAGTACTTC. Translation: CSVEDVGPPGGYEQYF.